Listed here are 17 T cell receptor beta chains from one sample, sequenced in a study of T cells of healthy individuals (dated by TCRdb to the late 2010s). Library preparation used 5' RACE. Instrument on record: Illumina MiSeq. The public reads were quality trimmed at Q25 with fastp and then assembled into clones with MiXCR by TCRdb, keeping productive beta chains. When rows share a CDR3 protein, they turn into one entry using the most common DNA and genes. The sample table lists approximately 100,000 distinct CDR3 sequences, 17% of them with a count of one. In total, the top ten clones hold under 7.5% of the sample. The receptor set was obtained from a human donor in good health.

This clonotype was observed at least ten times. In nucleotides, the CDR3 is TGTGCCAGCAGTGATCCAGGGGGATATTCACCCCTCCACTTT. Its translation is CASSDPGGYSPLHF. The V call is TRBV2, the J call TRBJ1-6; TRBD1 aligns across 7 bases. Germline CDR1 and CDR2: SNHLY and FYNNEI. The CDR3 runs 14 residues. With 3 bases clipped from V and 8 bases from J, the junction kept 4 bases outside the gene matches.

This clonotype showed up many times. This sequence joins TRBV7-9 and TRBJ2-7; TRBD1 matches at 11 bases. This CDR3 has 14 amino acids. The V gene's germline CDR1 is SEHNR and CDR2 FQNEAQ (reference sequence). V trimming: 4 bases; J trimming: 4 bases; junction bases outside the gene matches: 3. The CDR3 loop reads CASSWGDRGYEQYF. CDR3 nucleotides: TGTGCCAGCAGCTGGGGGGACAGGGGGTACGAGCAGTACTTC.

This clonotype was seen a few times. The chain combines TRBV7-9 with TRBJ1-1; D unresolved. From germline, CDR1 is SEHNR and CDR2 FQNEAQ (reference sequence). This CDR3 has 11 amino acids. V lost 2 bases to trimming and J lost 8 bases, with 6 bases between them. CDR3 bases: TGTGCCAGCAGCTTACATGTAGAAGCTTTCTTT. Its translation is CASSLHVEAFF.

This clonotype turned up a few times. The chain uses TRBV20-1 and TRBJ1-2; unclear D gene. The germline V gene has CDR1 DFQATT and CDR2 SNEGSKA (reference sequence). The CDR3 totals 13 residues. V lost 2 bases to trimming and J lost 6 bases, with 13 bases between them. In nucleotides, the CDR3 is TGCAGTGCTAGATCCCTCCCAGCCAATGGCTACACCTTC. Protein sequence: CSARSLPANGYTF.

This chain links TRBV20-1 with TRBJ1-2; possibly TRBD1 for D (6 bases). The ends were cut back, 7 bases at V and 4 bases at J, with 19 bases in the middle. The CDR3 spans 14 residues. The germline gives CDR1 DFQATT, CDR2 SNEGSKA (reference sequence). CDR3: CSVPDGGLFYGYTF. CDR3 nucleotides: TGCAGTGTCCCCGACGGGGGGCTCTTCTATGGCTACACCTTC.

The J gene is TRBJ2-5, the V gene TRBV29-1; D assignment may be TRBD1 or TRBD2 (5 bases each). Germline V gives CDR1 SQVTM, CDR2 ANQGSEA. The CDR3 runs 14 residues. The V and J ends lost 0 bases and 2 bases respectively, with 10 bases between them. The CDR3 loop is CSVEEGRIQETQYF. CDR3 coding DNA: TGCAGCGTTGAAGAGGGACGGATACAAGAGACCCAGTACTTC.

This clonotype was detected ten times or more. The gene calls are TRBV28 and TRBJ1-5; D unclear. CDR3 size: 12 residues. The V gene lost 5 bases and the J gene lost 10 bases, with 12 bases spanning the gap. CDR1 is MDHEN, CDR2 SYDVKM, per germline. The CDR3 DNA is TGTGCCAGCAGTCCGCCCGACCAACCCCAGCATTTT. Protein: CASSPPDQPQHF.

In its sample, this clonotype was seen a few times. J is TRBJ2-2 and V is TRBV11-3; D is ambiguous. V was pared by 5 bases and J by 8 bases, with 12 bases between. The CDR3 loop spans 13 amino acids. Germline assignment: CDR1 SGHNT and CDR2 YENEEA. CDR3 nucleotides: TGTGCCAGCAGCGAGGCCACGTGGGGGGAGCTGTTTTTT. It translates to CASSEATWGELFF. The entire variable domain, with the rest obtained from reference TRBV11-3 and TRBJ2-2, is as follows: EAGVVQSPRYKIIEKKQPVAFWCNPISGHNTLYWYLQNLGQGPELLIRYENEEAVDDSQLPKDRFSAERLKGVDSTLKIQPAELGDSAVYLCASSEATWGELFFGEGSRLTVL.

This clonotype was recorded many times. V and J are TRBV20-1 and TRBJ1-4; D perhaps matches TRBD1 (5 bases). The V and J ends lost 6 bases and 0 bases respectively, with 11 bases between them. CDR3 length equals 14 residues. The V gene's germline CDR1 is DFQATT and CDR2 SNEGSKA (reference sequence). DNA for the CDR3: TGCAGTGCGGCGCTGGGGGCAACTAATGAAAAACTGTTTTTT. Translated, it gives CSAALGATNEKLFF.

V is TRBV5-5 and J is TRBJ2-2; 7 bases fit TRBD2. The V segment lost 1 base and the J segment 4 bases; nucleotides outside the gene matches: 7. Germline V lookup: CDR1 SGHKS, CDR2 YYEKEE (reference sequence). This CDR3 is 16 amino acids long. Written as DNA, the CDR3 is TGTGCCAGCAGCTTGAGGGGAGGGGTCGGCACCGGGGAGCTGTTTTTT. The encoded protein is CASSLRGGVGTGELFF. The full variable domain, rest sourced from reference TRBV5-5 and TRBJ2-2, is DAGVTQSPTHLIKTRGQQVTLRCSPISGHKSVSWYQQVLGQGPQFIFQYYEKEERGRGNFPDRFSARQFPNYSSELNVNALLLGDSALYLCASSLRGGVGTGELFFGEGSRLTVL.

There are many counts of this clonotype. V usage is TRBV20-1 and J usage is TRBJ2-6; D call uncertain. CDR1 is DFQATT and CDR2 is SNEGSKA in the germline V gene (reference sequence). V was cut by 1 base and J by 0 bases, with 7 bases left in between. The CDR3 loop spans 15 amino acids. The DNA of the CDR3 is TGCAGTGCTAGAGGTGACCCCTCTGGGGCCAACGTCCTGACTTTC. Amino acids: CSARGDPSGANVLTF.

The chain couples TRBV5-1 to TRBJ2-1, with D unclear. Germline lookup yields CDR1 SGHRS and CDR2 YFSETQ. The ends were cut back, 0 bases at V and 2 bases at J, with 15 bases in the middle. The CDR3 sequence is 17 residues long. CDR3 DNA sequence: TGCGCCAGCAGCTTGGAGGGATCCGGGCTTGCCTACAATGAGCAGTTCTTC. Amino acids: CASSLEGSGLAYNEQFF. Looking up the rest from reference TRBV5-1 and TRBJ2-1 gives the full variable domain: KAGVTQTPRYLIKTRGQQVTLSCSPISGHRSVSWYQQTPGQGLQFLFEYFSETQRNKGNFPGRFSGRQFSNSRSEMNVSTLELGDSALYLCASSLEGSGLAYNEQFFGPGTRLTVL.

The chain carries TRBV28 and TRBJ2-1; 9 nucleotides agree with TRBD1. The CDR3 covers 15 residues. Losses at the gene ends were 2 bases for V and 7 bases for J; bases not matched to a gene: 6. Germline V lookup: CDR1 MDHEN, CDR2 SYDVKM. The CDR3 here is CASSLPTGGINEQFF. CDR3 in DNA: TGTGCCAGCAGTTTACCGACAGGGGGTATTAATGAGCAGTTCTTC.

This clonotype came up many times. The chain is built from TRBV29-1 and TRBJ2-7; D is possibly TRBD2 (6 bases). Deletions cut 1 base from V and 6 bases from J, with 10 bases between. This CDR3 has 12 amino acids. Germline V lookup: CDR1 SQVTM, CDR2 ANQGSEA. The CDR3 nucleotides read TGCAGCGTTGAAGGCCCCGGGGGCGAGCAGTACTTC. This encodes CSVEGPGGEQYF.

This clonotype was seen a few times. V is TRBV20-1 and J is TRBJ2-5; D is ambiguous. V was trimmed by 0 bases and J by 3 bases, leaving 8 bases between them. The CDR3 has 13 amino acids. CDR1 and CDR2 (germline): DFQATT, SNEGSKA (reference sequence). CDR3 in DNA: TGCAGTGCTAGAGACAGAGGTAAAGAGACCCAGTACTTC. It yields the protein CSARDRGKETQYF.

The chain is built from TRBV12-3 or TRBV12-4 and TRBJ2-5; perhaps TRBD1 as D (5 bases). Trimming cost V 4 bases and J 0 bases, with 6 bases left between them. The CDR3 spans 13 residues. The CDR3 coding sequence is TGTGCCAGCAGTTCAGGGTACCAAGAGACCCAGTACTTC. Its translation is CASSSGYQETQYF.

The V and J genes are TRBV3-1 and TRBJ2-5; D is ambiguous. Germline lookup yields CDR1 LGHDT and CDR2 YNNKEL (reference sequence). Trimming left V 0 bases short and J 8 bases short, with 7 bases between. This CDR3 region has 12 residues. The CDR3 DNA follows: TGTGCCAGCAGCCAAGAGAGGAATACCCAGTACTTC. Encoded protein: CASSQERNTQYF.